The source of this TCR beta chain is a study of shared clonotypes between healthy human individuals. The V gene lost 6 bases and the J gene lost 3 bases, with 3 bases spanning the gap. The CDR3 is 11 residues long. Germline CDR1 reads MDHEN; CDR2 reads SYDVKM. Donors had no recently reported acute infections or vaccinations and were HIV-negative. CD45RA+ naive and CD45RA-negative memory subsets were separated from CD4+ cells. This clone was observed a few times. Other DNA sequences within the sample encode an identical CDR3. The assay was immunoSEQ multiplex PCR, and TCRdb's table has in-frame clones only and misses some. The sample lists around 1.4 million clones, 98% to 99% occurring once.

Sequenced: naive CD4+ T cells sorted from blood. As for subset: CD45RA+ positively selected. The V gene is TRBV28, the J gene TRBJ1-5, with unresolved D. The source is a man between 25 and 39 years old in good health. The CDR3, as DNA: TGTGCCAGCAGCCTCAATCAGCCCCAGCATTTT. This encodes CASSLNQPQHF.